A single sample gave rise to the 5 T cell receptor beta chains below, sequenced in a study of cytomegalovirus exposure and HLA in healthy donors. This PCR relied on a set of 60 Vbeta primers and 13 Jbeta primers. Method: immunoSEQ multiplex PCR; TCRdb's copy keeps in-frame clones and lacks some. In all, the sample yields 40,000 to 60,000 clones. The sample comprised PBMCs. The origin of the receptors is a male donor in good health and CMV-seropositive.

The rearrangement links TRBV7-2 to TRBJ2-4; TRBD1 is a possible D gene (6 bases). This CDR3 contains 15 residues. The V gene lost 5 bases and the J gene lost 4 bases, with 15 bases spanning the gap. Germline values: CDR1 SGHTA, CDR2 FQGNSA. The CDR3 coding sequence is TGTGCCAGCAGCCCCGGACAGTACCCAAAAAACATTCAGTACTTC. As protein: CASSPGQYPKNIQYF.

The V call is TRBV4-3, the J call TRBJ2-1; 11 bases line up with TRBD2. This CDR3 is 15 amino acids long. The junction had 4 bases not matched to a gene; V was cut back by 2 bases and J by 7 bases. Germline V gene data show CDR1 as LGHNA and CDR2 as YSLEER. Written as DNA, the CDR3 is TGCGCCAGCAGCCAAACTCCTAGCGGGGGGAATGAGCAGTTCTTC. Protein: CASSQTPSGGNEQFF.

The chain is built from TRBV5-1 and TRBJ1-1; D uncertain. Trimming removed 0 bases at V and 2 bases at J, with 8 bases between. There are 14 residues in the CDR3. Looked up from germline, CDR1 is SGHRS and CDR2 is YFSETQ. The CDR3 nucleotides read TGCGCCAGCAGCTTGGCCGGTACTAACACTGAAGCTTTCTTT. Its protein is CASSLAGTNTEAFF.

The chain joins TRBV4-2 to TRBJ2-3; 11 bases fit TRBD2. V lost 4 bases, J lost 2 bases, and 5 bases stayed unmatched. The CDR3 is made up of 16 amino acids. The germline gives CDR1 LGHNA, CDR2 YNFKEQ. CDR3 sequence: CASSPLGLAATDTQYF. As DNA, the CDR3 is TGTGCCAGCAGCCCCTTGGGACTAGCGGCCACAGATACGCAGTATTTT.

The chain uses TRBV6-6 and TRBJ2-1; 8 bases are a match to TRBD2. The CDR3 has 15 residues. Germline V gene lookup returns CDR1 MNHNY and CDR2 SVGAGI (reference sequence). The ends lost 4 bases at V and 4 bases at J; junction bases unmatched: 6. CDR3 coding DNA: TGTGCCAGCAGTTCATCGGGGGGGCCTTACAATGAGCAGTTCTTC. It yields the protein CASSSSGGPYNEQFF.